The 6 T cell receptor beta chains reported below all come from one sample, sequenced in a study of cytomegalovirus exposure and HLA in healthy donors. The primer mix had 60 Vbeta and 13 Jbeta primers. Using immunoSEQ multiplex PCR, the repertoire was profiled, and TCRdb retains in-frame clones only, with some absent. The sample holds about 300,000 clones; about nine tenths are singletons and the top ten take 3% to 4%. Material for sequencing was PBMCs. The receptor source for this set is a man in his forties in good health and CMV-seropositive.

CDR3 sequence reads: CASSEWGLDNEQFF. CDR3 nucleotide sequence: TGTGCCAGCAGTGAATGGGGACTAGACAATGAGCAGTTCTTC. The V and J genes are TRBV25-1 and TRBJ2-1; 8 positions agree with TRBD2. The CDR3 loop spans 14 amino acids. Germline V lookup: CDR1 MGHDK, CDR2 SYGVNS. Losses at the gene ends were 1 base for V and 5 bases for J; bases not matched to a gene: 1.

The chain carries TRBV28 and TRBJ1-1; perhaps TRBD1 as D (5 bases). Trimming cost V 9 bases and J 0 bases, with 20 bases left between them. Germline assignment: CDR1 MDHEN and CDR2 SYDVKM. CDR3 length equals 16 residues. CDR3 protein: CARGAVWGDVNTEAFF. The CDR3 bases are TGTGCCAGGGGCGCCGTTTGGGGGGATGTGAACACTGAAGCTTTCTTT.

J is TRBJ2-5 and V is TRBV7-3; 7 positions agree with TRBD2. In germline, CDR1 is SGHTA, CDR2 FQGTGA. CDR3 length: 16 residues. The trim removed 5 bases at V and 5 bases at J, leaving 14 bases unmatched. The CDR3 sequence is CASSQVRGEGLETQYF. The CDR3 nucleotides are TGTGCCAGCAGCCAAGTACGGGGGGAGGGCCTTGAGACCCAGTACTTC.

The V and J genes are TRBV27 and TRBJ2-6; 15 bases are a match to TRBD2. The CDR3 loop spans 20 amino acids. The V gene end was trimmed by 4 bases and the J gene end by 2 bases; junction bases not matched to a gene: 9. CDR1 MNHEY and CDR2 SMNVEV come from the germline V gene (reference sequence). The CDR3 nucleotides are TGTGCCAGCAGTTCTTACCCGCGGACTAGCGGGAGGGCTGGGGCCAACGTCCTGACTTTC. Amino acid sequence: CASSSYPRTSGRAGANVLTF.

The V call is TRBV5-4, the J call TRBJ2-7; 9 bases match TRBD1. J was trimmed by 6 bases and V by 0 bases; bases with no gene match: 4. This CDR3 is 14 amino acids long. Per germline, CDR1 SGHNT and CDR2 YYREEE (reference sequence). CDR3 region: CASSLATGGREQYF. CDR3 nucleotide sequence: TGTGCCAGCAGCTTGGCTACAGGGGGCCGCGAGCAGTACTTC.

This clone has only one observation. The chain uses TRBV19 and TRBJ2-7; 8 bases agree with TRBD2. The CDR3 runs 15 residues. Germline V gives CDR1 LNHDA, CDR2 SQIVND (reference sequence). The trim removed 3 bases at V and 0 bases at J, leaving 4 bases unmatched. CDR3 amino acids: CASSMFLAGSYEQYF. The CDR3 nucleotides read TGTGCCAGTAGTATGTTTCTAGCGGGCTCCTACGAGCAGTACTTC.